This record concerns one TCR beta chain sequence. Study processing details: The authors estimated nucleated cell counts from reference gene primer amplification. Only in-frame clones appear in the TCRdb table, and some are missing; sequencing was by immunoSEQ multiplex PCR. Clonal size and the V and J genes are those of that table, whereas D and trimming came from the DNA. Of approximately 120,000 clones in the sample, 85% to 90% were seen once. Germline CDR1 reads SGHRS; CDR2 reads YFSETQ. With V trimmed by 1 base and J by 6 bases, 7 bases remained unmatched. The length of the CDR3 is 15 residues. The source of the sample is a study of blood T cell repertoires in COVID-19. Study context: Sites in the United States, Italy and Spain provided acute and convalescent COVID-19 samples. PBMCs, B-cell-depleted T cells, or T cells provided the cDNA or gDNA that made up the material.

The V gene is TRBV5-1, the J gene TRBJ2-3; 8 bases agree with TRBD2. The clonotype was recovered from a human donor with acute or convalescent COVID-19. The donor label of this sample is uncertain. Sequenced input: peripheral blood. CDR3 protein: CASSLLGGAPDTQYF. The CDR3 coding sequence is TGCGCCAGCAGCTTGCTCGGGGGGGCCCCGGATACGCAGTATTTT.